Sequencing of this TCR beta chain was carried out in a study of beta chain features in type 1 diabetes. Study-wide background: Healthy donors, compared against patients, showed similar age, gender and cell yields. General study points: Junctions at VDJ sites from type 1 diabetes patients had fewer insertions and more deletions. Shorter TCRB CDR3s, moderately but significantly so, were found in Type 1 diabetes patients in all four CD4+ subsets. Any HLA type influence on TCRB rearrangement was left unresolved here.

The investigators reverse transcribed all of the isolated RNA, so they sequenced expressed TCRB transcripts. Assay: immunoSEQ multiplex PCR; the TCRdb copy retains only in-frame clones and omits some. The table shows about 220,000 clones, with around 9.9% occurring only once. In regard to this clone: Antigen specificity is unknown. With a much larger clone just one base away, this may be a read error.

This CDR3 is built from 13 residues. Trimming shortened V by 5 bases and J by 1 base, and 7 bases separated the two germline ends. CDR1 is SGHAT, CDR2 FQNNGV, per germline. Sequencing input: central memory CD4+ T cells from blood. This chain uses TRBV11-2 with TRBJ2-3, with no clear D. The origin of this receptor is a man aged 18 to 29 in good health. The CDR3 reads CASSPPGTDTQYF. The CDR3 DNA follows: TGTGCCAGCAGCCCACCGGGCACAGATACGCAGTATTTT.